This TCR beta chain was obtained from a study of glioma-infiltrating T cells after dendritic cell vaccination (dated by TCRdb to 2016 to 2017). With respect to the entire study: The cohort included around 15 glioblastoma patients drawn from Phase I and II dendritic cell vaccination trials, of whom 9 were newly diagnosed and 6 had recurrent disease. Between 2003 and 2012, patients were given autologous tumor lysate-pulsed dendritic cell vaccination. The vaccine consisted of monocyte-derived dendritic cells cultured less than 9 days with IL-4 and GM-CSF, then pulsed overnight with autologous tumor lysate. Each patient was given three intradermal dendritic cell vaccine injections, spaced two weeks apart, in the arm below the axilla. In glioblastoma patients vaccinated with dendritic cells, deep sequencing of TCR beta CDR3 regions served to measure the amount of tumor-infiltrating lymphocytes and to compare repertoires between tumor and blood. Survival after dendritic cell vaccination was correlated with TCR sequencing metrics, such as TIL content and the overlap between tumor and blood repertoires.

Selection of patients required sufficient residual fresh-frozen tumor tissue and over two years of available survival data. An isocitrate dehydrogenase mutation was not carried by any of the glioblastoma patients, although molecular status was otherwise variable. PBMC were collected before vaccination, two weeks after the third vaccination, and at tumor progression if progression occurred. Genomic DNA was extracted with the Qiagen DNeasy Blood extraction Kit. The immunoSEQ assay amplified TCRB CDR3 regions from approximately 2 micrograms of genomic DNA, or from all available DNA when less than that amount was available. The multiplex PCR relied on 60 forward primers for TCR V beta segments and 13 reverse primers for J beta segments. To estimate reads per starting template, synthetic control templates were spiked into each sample at limiting dilution. Reads of 87 bp were generated by sequencing on the Illumina HiSeq System. The paper's processing steps were these. PCR and sequencing errors were removed by a nearest neighbor algorithm that merged closely related sequences. TCR overlap was defined as the percentage of unique tumor TCR beta sequences that were also present in the same patient's peripheral blood. TCRdb's version of the immuneACCESS table is confined to in-frame rearrangements and falls short of the full clone set. An unresolved V gene accounts for under half of the shortfall where checked; the remainder is of unknown origin. D and trimming come from the DNA, and the V and J calls and clone size come from that table. This sample holds roughly 80,000 clones; around 90% were observed only once. The ten largest make up approximately 2.9% of the sample.

Deletion took 0 bases off V and 3 bases off J, with a span of 6 bases between the germline ends. The germline V gene supplies CDR1 SGDLS and CDR2 YYNGEE. The CDR3 starts with the cysteine, ends with the phenylalanine, and has 14 residues. Just the 42-base CDR3 DNA is kept, in frame starting at base 1. Study-level results and caveats: The response model built on TCR overlap across three groups was characterized as speculative, with prospective validation still needed. The cohort was small and heterogeneous, few patients had complete blood and tumor sets, and even fewer had initial-recurrent tumor pairs. Longer time to progression and overall survival after dendritic cell vaccination were predicted by higher estimated pretreatment TIL content. TCR clonality showed no direct relationship with survival, which suggests that a diverse polyclonal response may matter.

Notes on this clone: Its antigen target is currently unknown. It has no much larger one-base neighbor in the sample; base qualities were not kept.

The sequenced sample was blood, obtained before dendritic cell vaccination. The rearrangement combines TRBV9 with TRBJ2-2; there is no confident call for the D gene. This TCR was recovered from a human donor with glioblastoma. CDR3 protein: CASSVAFDTGELFF. Here is the DNA: TGTGCCAGCAGCGTAGCTTTCGACACCGGGGAGCTGTTTTTT.